This record covers a single TCR beta chain. Sequenced by immunoSEQ multiplex PCR; TCRdb stores in-frame clones only, minus some. Of roughly 73,000 clones in the sample, more than 75% were seen once. These data come from a study of blood T cell repertoires in COVID-19. Germline V lookup: CDR1 KGHDR, CDR2 SFDVKD. This CDR3 region has 16 residues. The V gene end was trimmed by 6 bases and the J gene end by 6 bases; junction bases not matched to a gene: 10. The V gene is TRBV24-1, the J gene TRBJ2-1, with 10 bases fitting TRBD1. The sequencing input was peripheral blood. This TCR derives from a human donor in a cohort sampled during active COVID-19. In DNA form, the CDR3 reads TGTGCCACCAGTCGGTCGGGGACAGGGGCCACCAATGAGCAGTTCTTC. Residues: CATSRSGTGATNEQFF.